This T cell receptor (beta chain) is from a study of T cell responses to AZD1222 COVID-19 vaccine. Comments on this clone: Its antigen is not known.

The assay was immunoSEQ multiplex PCR, and TCRdb's table has in-frame clones only and misses some. The sample records 89,000 or so clones, approximately 86% being singletons. The CDR3 loop spans 14 amino acids. V dropped 4 bases and J dropped 4 bases, with 13 bases sitting between them. Germline V gene data show CDR1 as ENHRY and CDR2 as SYGVKD. Whole-study results and caveats: It should be noted that donors were predominantly white British and more often female, and clonal diversity was possibly underestimated. Sampling that yielded the repertoires occurred only after the peak T cell response. Regions 160-218 and 743-854 dominated among vaccine-associated CD4 TCRs spanning spike.

Source: peripheral blood, taken 28 days after the second AZD1222 dose. This chain connects TRBV10-3 to TRBJ1-2; TRBD1 is a possible D gene (6 bases). This sequence originates from an adult who received the AZD1222 COVID-19 vaccine. CDR3 coding DNA: TGTGCCATCAGTGGAGTGGCAGGGGCCTATGGCTACACCTTC. Translation: CAISGVAGAYGYTF.